This is a list of T cell receptor beta chains from one sample in a study of shared T cell receptors in the human thymus. Repertoires were generated with immunoSEQ multiplex PCR, while TCRdb's copy carries only in-frame clones and drops some. Among hundreds of thousands of clones, 88% were seen once, and the ten largest hold roughly 0.0097%. In addition, the sample was reused for a study of human thymus T cells.

The sample comprised thymocytes. The receptors stem from a boy less than two years old with a congenital heart defect. Each CDR3 is given with its conserved first and last residue. Fields, in order: J gene, D gene, V gene, clone size, CDR3 protein, CDR3 DNA. The D gene is left open where the match is weak. The listing skips clone size in some rows; elsewhere it reads once, few, many or a size class.

TRBJ2-7 TRBD2 TRBV5-1 once CASSLAASGRDYEQYF TGCGCCAGCAGCTTGGCTGCGAGCGGGAGAGACTACGAGCAGTACTTC
TRBJ2-7 . TRBV1 . CTSSPIELAGVREQYF TGCACCAGCAGCCCGATAGAACTAGCGGGAGTCCGGGAGCAGTACTTC
TRBJ2-1 TRBD1 TRBV27 . CASSSKGAINNEQFF TGTGCCAGCAGTTCCAAGGGGGCGATAAACAATGAGCAGTTCTTC
TRBJ2-5 . TRBV27 . CATKTRNQETQYF TGTGCCACCAAGACACGGAACCAAGAGACCCAGTACTTC
TRBJ2-5 . TRBV7-2 . CASSLAAGAGETQYF TGTGCCAGCAGCTTAGCTGCGGGGGCGGGGGAGACCCAGTACTTC
TRBJ2-2 TRBD2 TRBV30 . CAWSDTNRGREDTGELFF TGTGCCTGGAGTGATACAAACCGGGGTCGGGAGGACACCGGGGAGCTGTTTTTT
TRBJ2-3 . TRBV5-8 . CASRRGGDSYTDTQYF TGTGCCAGCAGACGGGGGGGGGACAGTTACACAGATACGCAGTATTTT
TRBJ2-4 . TRBV11-2 . CASSLERTENKNIQYF TGTGCCAGCAGCTTAGAAAGGACAGAGAACAAAAACATTCAGTACTTC
TRBJ2-7 TRBD2 TRBV6-5 . CASSPLGGPAAEQYF TGTGCCAGCAGTCCCCTGGGAGGGCCCGCCGCCGAGCAGTACTTC
TRBJ1-4 . TRBV15 . CATSRAWSRDANEKLFF TGTGCCACCAGCAGGGCCTGGAGTAGAGACGCTAATGAAAAACTGTTTTTT
TRBJ1-3 TRBD1 TRBV6-1 . CASSGRDRGISGNTIYF TGTGCCAGCAGTGGCCGGGACAGGGGGATTTCAGGAAACACCATATATTTT
TRBJ1-2 TRBD1 TRBV5-4 once CASSLDDRGGGYTF TGTGCCAGCAGCTTGGATGACAGGGGGGGTGGCTACACCTTC
TRBJ1-4 TRBD1 TRBV29-1 . CSVTGGGEKLFF TGCAGCGTTACAGGGGGCGGTGAAAAACTGTTTTTT
TRBJ2-1 TRBD2 TRBV11-1 few CASSPGTSSYNEQFF TGTGCCAGCAGCCCCGGGACTAGCTCCTACAATGAGCAGTTCTTC
TRBJ2-1 TRBD2 TRBV19 . CATQRERMDEQFF TGTGCCACACAGCGGGAGAGAATGGATGAGCAGTTCTTC
TRBJ1-5 . TRBV9 . CASSVESGLRNQPQHF TGTGCCAGCAGCGTAGAGTCGGGGTTGCGCAATCAGCCCCAGCATTTT
TRBJ1-5 TRBD1 TRBV27 . CASSVTGDLSNQPQHF TGTGCCAGCAGTGTGACAGGGGATCTTAGCAATCAGCCCCAGCATTTT
TRBJ1-3 . TRBV13 . CASAKRSGNTIYF TGTGCCAGCGCCAAGCGCTCTGGAAACACCATATATTTT
TRBJ1-2 . TRBV14 . CASSHAPGGYTF TGTGCCAGCAGCCACGCCCCGGGGGGCTACACCTTC
TRBJ1-2 . TRBV14 . CASSHGHLHYGYTF TGTGCCAGCAGCCACGGACACCTCCACTATGGCTACACCTTC
TRBJ2-5 . TRBV5-4 . CASSLTRIETQYF TGTGCCAGCAGCCTAACTAGGATCGAGACCCAGTACTTC
TRBJ2-3 TRBD2 TRBV19 . CASTAGRDTQYF TGTGCCAGTACGGCCGGGAGGGATACGCAGTATTTT
TRBJ2-7 TRBD2 TRBV2 . CARTPFPTSGREQYF TGTGCCAGAACGCCCTTCCCGACTAGCGGGCGCGAACAGTACTTC
TRBJ1-1 TRBD1 TRBV27 . CASKPDRGFEDTEAFF TGTGCCAGCAAACCCGACAGGGGGTTCGAGGACACTGAAGCTTTCTTT
TRBJ2-3 . TRBV7-9 . CASRTGLGTDTQYF TGTGCCAGCAGGACTGGCCTAGGCACAGATACGCAGTATTTT
TRBJ2-6 TRBD1 TRBV18 . CASSLFGQGPHSGANVLTF TGTGCCAGCTCACTGTTCGGACAGGGGCCCCACTCTGGGGCCAACGTCCTGACTTTC
TRBJ2-4 . TRBV13 . CASSLHDQGGKNIQYF TGTGCCAGCAGCCTCCATGACCAGGGCGGTAAAAACATTCAGTACTTC
TRBJ2-7 . TRBV27 once CASSEGGVGVSYEQYF TGTGCCAGCAGTGAGGGCGGAGTGGGAGTTTCCTACGAGCAGTACTTC
TRBJ2-2 . TRBV5-1 . CASSLEVGRNTGELFF TGCGCCAGCAGCTTGGAAGTGGGCCGTAACACCGGGGAGCTGTTTTTT
TRBJ2-7 TRBD2 TRBV7-2 . CASSLVVGLAHEQYF TGTGCCAGCAGCTTAGTAGTGGGACTAGCACACGAGCAGTACTTC
TRBJ1-4 . TRBV7-9 . CASSNSPTTNEKLFF TGTGCCAGCAGCAACTCACCCACAACTAATGAAAAACTGTTTTTT
TRBJ2-7 . TRBV7-9 . CASSHSYEQYF TGTGCCAGCAGCCACTCCTACGAGCAGTACTTC
TRBJ2-5 TRBD2 TRBV2 few CASSADSGRDQETQYF TGTGCCAGCAGTGCGGACAGCGGGAGGGACCAAGAGACCCAGTACTTC
TRBJ1-1 . TRBV14 . CASSQVGGAWDTEAFF TGTGCCAGCAGCCAAGTAGGGGGGGCCTGGGACACTGAAGCTTTCTTT
TRBJ2-7 TRBD1 TRBV10-3 . CANSVGQAYEQYF TGTGCCAACTCGGTGGGACAGGCCTACGAGCAGTACTTC
TRBJ2-4 TRBD2 TRBV5-1 . CATGGSKNIQYF TGCGCCACGGGGGGTTCCAAAAACATTCAGTACTTC
TRBJ2-1 . TRBV4-3 . CASSQEDNGSSYNEQFF TGCGCCAGCAGCCAAGAGGACAACGGGAGCTCCTACAATGAGCAGTTCTTC
TRBJ1-5 . TRBV4-1 . CASSQAFPRLINQPQHF TGCGCCAGCAGCCAAGCTTTTCCGCGCTTGATAAATCAGCCCCAGCATTTT
TRBJ2-7 TRBD2 TRBV11-3 . CASSSRGSGRAGGLYEQYF TGTGCCAGCAGCTCTCGTGGTAGCGGGAGGGCCGGGGGGCTCTACGAGCAGTACTTC
TRBJ2-3 TRBD1 TRBV10-2 once CASRIQGQGSVGGGLSTDTQYF TGCGCCAGCAGGATCCAGGGACAGGGGTCCGTCGGCGGGGGCCTCAGCACAGATACGCAGTATTTT
TRBJ2-5 . TRBV27 . CASSSQETQYF TGTGCCAGCAGTTCACAAGAGACCCAGTACTTC